The clone carrying this T cell receptor beta chain has a count of ten or more. The protocol was immunoSEQ multiplex PCR, while the TCRdb copy is restricted to in-frame clones and leaves out a portion. Of about 140,000 clones listed, approximately 85% are singletons. The source of the sample is a study of blood T cell repertoires in COVID-19. Background on the study: Sites in the United States, Italy and Spain provided acute and convalescent COVID-19 samples. From T cells, B-cell-depleted T cells, or PBMCs came the material, which was cDNA or gDNA.

The CDR3 is 17 amino acids. Germline CDR1 is SGHRS and CDR2 is YFSETQ. V shed 0 bases and J 0 bases; nucleotides not matched to a gene: 3. The source of this sequence is a woman between 50 and 59 years old with acute COVID-19. Material for sequencing was PBMCs or T cells enriched from blood (not recorded which). V gene TRBV5-1 combines with J gene TRBJ2-2; TRBD2 aligns across 9 bases. The CDR3 reads CASSLGTSDPNTGELFF. DNA for the CDR3: TGCGCCAGCAGCTTGGGGACTAGCGATCCGAACACCGGGGAGCTGTTTTTT. Filled out from reference TRBV5-1 and TRBJ2-2, the complete variable domain reads KAGVTQTPRYLIKTRGQQVTLSCSPISGHRSVSWYQQTPGQGLQFLFEYFSETQRNKGNFPGRFSGRQFSNSRSEMNVSTLELGDSALYLCASSLGTSDPNTGELFFGEGSRLTVL.